This T cell receptor beta chain was found in a study of regulatory T cells in long-lasting Graves disease. Germline lookup yields CDR1 SGHRS and CDR2 YFSETQ. The length of the CDR3 is 14 residues. Researchers made TCR beta libraries by using iRepertoire HTBI primers and running Arm-PCR on CDR3 regions. TCRdb ran MiXCR on the multiplex PCR reads and lists one entry per CDR3 protein. The sample carries around 300,000 distinct CDR3 sequences, 22% recorded once. Sample time point: persistent/refractory GD, antithyroid drugs over 5 years with positive TRAb. RNA isolated from PBMCs was used to make the TCR library. To note about this clonotype: An end of the junction differs from the germline gene, which may be a read error.

The specimen comprised peripheral blood mononuclear cells (PBMCs), sampled when the disease was refractory, from a patient treated with antithyroid drugs. The chain joins TRBV5-1 to TRBJ1-1, with D hard to call. The sequence came from a female donor with Graves disease. CDR3 DNA: TGCGCCAGCAGCTTGGAGTCGTATACCTCCGAAGCTTCCTTT. Encoded protein: CASSLESYTSEASF.